This T cell receptor (beta chain) emerged from a study of CD8+CD57+ T cells in acquired aplastic anemia. Whole-study context: Mean DNA quantity obtained from sorted CD4+ and CD8+ cells was approximately 3 ug.

Flow cytometry had shown expanded CD8+CD57+ cells in the patients chosen for sequencing. TCR beta VDJ and CDR3 profiling used genomic DNA as template. TCRdb fed the reads into MiXCR, producing one record per CDR3 protein. Of 400,000 to 600,000 distinct CDR3 sequences in the sample, about a third are singletons; the top ten hold under 0.95%. The sample holds many counts of this clonotype. Germline V gene sequence: CDR1 SQVTM, CDR2 ANQGSEA. Trimming shortened V by 1 base and J by 2 bases, and 15 bases separated the two germline ends. The length of the CDR3 is 15 residues. Sequencing was carried out using sorted CD4+, CD8+, or CD8+CD57+ T cells (not recorded which) from PBMCs. The chain has TRBV29-1 and TRBJ2-7; possible D gene TRBD1, 6 bases. This clonotype was sampled from a human donor with aplastic anemia. For the CDR3, the DNA is TGCAGCGTTGAAGGGGGGCCTTGGGGACCCTACGAGCAGTACTTC. Translation gives CSVEGGPWGPYEQYF.